The clone carrying this TCR delta chain came up a few times. What it binds is not known. A far larger clone is only one base removed, so a read error is likely. Other DNA sequences in this specimen translate into the identical CDR3. This entry is derived from a study of γδ T cells in repeated Plasmodium falciparum infection. TCRdb re-called clones from the multiplex PCR reads via CATT. The repertoire holds 90,000 to 95,000 delta-chain clones, with 0.75% to 1% as singletons. Bulk repertoires came from Vgamma9/Vdelta2+ or Vdelta2-negative gammadelta T cells flow-sorted from PBMC. Study outcomes and limitations: Over time and infection, Vgamma9/Vdelta2+ repertoires remained highly stable and polyclonal. Malian children's Vdelta2-negative repertoires appeared more expanded and less diverse than Australians'.

The V gene's germline CDR1 is TSWWSYY and CDR2 QGS. The CDR3 has 23 residues. Sequencing was performed on gamma-delta T cells from blood. The sequence was collected from a pool of human donors (malaria-infected and uninfected, not separated). This chain uses TRDV1 with TRDJ1; 12 nucleotides agree with TRDD3. TCRdb records no J gene; here it was assigned by comparing the DNA to germline. The chain's CDR3 is CALGEPAKSRMNWGIPYTDKLIF. For the CDR3, the DNA is TGTGCTCTTGGGGAGCCGGCTAAGAGCAGAATGAACTGGGGGATACCGTACACCGACAAACTCATCTTT.